These 22 T cell receptor beta chains originate from one sample sequenced in a study of OX40 agonist ivuxolimab in advanced cancers. Only in-frame clones appear in the TCRdb table, and some are missing; sequencing was by immunoSEQ multiplex PCR. The table records about 30,000 clones, more than 70% of them present only once. The sequencing used CD4+ or CD8+ T cells sorted from blood, collected in a trial of the OX40 agonist ivuxolimab. The source is an adult with an advanced solid tumor such as melanoma, head and neck, liver or kidney cancer.

This chain uses TRBV6-5 with TRBJ2-3, with a tentative D call TRBD1 (5 bases). V was clipped by 5 bases and J by 6 bases, with 9 bases between them. Per germline, CDR1 MNHEY and CDR2 SVGAGI. The CDR3 runs 12 residues. The CDR3 is CASSPWGDTQYF. The CDR3 nucleotides are TGTGCCAGCAGTCCGTGGGGCGATACGCAGTATTTT.

The chain links TRBV6-6 to TRBJ2-1, with 8 nucleotides matching TRBD1. Germline CDR1 MNHNY, CDR2 SVGAGI (reference sequence). The CDR3 consists of 15 residues. The junction had 9 bases not matched to a gene; V was cut back by 7 bases and J by 4 bases. The CDR3 DNA sequence: TGTGCCAGCACAGCCTATGGGACAGGTTACAATGAGCAGTTCTTC. This sequence encodes CASTAYGTGYNEQFF.

The CDR3 reads CAWIWKSGVYNEQFF. The CDR3 coding sequence is TGTGCCTGGATTTGGAAAAGCGGGGTATACAATGAGCAGTTCTTC. The chain is built from TRBV30 and TRBJ2-1, with 7 nucleotides matching TRBD2. This CDR3 has 15 amino acids. Germline assignment: CDR1 GTSNPN and CDR2 SVGIG (reference sequence). Trimming took 4 bases from V and 4 from J; bases not matched to a gene: 10. The variable domain in full, with the rest retrieved from reference TRBV30 and TRBJ2-1, is SQTIHQWPATLVQPVGSPLSLECTVEGTSNPNLYWYRQAAGRGLQLLFYSVGIGQISSEVPQNLSASRPQDRQFILSSKKLLLSDSGFYLCAWIWKSGVYNEQFFGPGTRLTVL.

The J gene is TRBJ2-3, the V gene TRBV10-2; 10 bases line up with TRBD1. CDR1 WSHSY and CDR2 SAAADI come from the germline V gene. With 7 bases clipped from V and 1 base from J, the junction kept 5 bases outside the gene matches. CDR3 length: 15 amino acids. The DNA for the CDR3 is TGCGCCAGCAAAACCGGGACAGGGGGCACAGATACGCAGTATTTT. It yields the protein CASKTGTGGTDTQYF.

The rearrangement uses TRBV7-9 and TRBJ2-1; 10 bases match TRBD1. Trimming cost V 4 bases and J 7 bases; bases outside gene matches: 4. In germline, CDR1 is SEHNR, CDR2 FQNEAQ (reference sequence). This CDR3 has 14 amino acids. CDR3 residues: CASSYPGQGNEQFF. CDR3 in DNA: TGTGCCAGCAGCTACCCGGGACAGGGGAATGAGCAGTTCTTC.

The rearrangement joins TRBV6-1 to TRBJ2-7; D remains unclear. Trimming left V 8 bases short and J 2 bases short, with 7 bases between. The CDR3 spans 11 residues. Germline CDR1 and CDR2: MNHNS and SASEGT. The CDR3 DNA follows: TGTGCCAGCGGGTCAGCCTACGAGCAGTACTTC. Its translation is CASGSAYEQYF.

About this clone itself: Germline and junction disagree at one end, which may indicate a read error. V and J are TRBV6-5 and TRBJ2-1; 8 nucleotides align to TRBD2. CDR1 is MNHEY and CDR2 is SVGAGI in the germline V gene. The CDR3 runs to 15 residues. The CDR3 reads CASRAGGSSYNEQFF. CDR3 DNA sequence: TGTGCGAGCAGGGCGGGGGGCAGTTCCTACAATGAGCAGTTCTTC.

This chain uses TRBV5-6 with TRBJ2-4; no clear D. V was shortened by 1 base and J by 5 bases, with 4 bases between the two germline ends. Germline V gene data show CDR1 as SGHDT and CDR2 as YYEEEE. This CDR3 is built from 12 residues. CDR3 amino acids: CASSLFQNIQYF. The CDR3 coding sequence is TGTGCCAGCAGCTTGTTTCAAAACATTCAGTACTTC.

This sequence joins TRBV2 and TRBJ2-5; 9 positions agree with TRBD1. J gave up 8 bases and V 7 bases, and 14 bases lay outside the gene matches. The germline gives CDR1 SNHLY, CDR2 FYNNEI. The CDR3 consists of 15 residues. CDR3 coding DNA: TGTGCCAGCACCGGGCGCTGGACAGGGGCATCAACCCAGTACTTC. Translating it yields CASTGRWTGASTQYF.

This clone has just a few counts. The chain recombines TRBV2 with TRBJ2-7, with TRBD2 matching 9 bases. Germline CDR1 SNHLY, CDR2 FYNNEI. The V segment lost 11 bases and the J segment 3 bases; nucleotides outside the gene matches: 17. The CDR3 runs to 16 residues. CDR3 protein: CAGGAGGRSGSYEQYF. The CDR3 DNA sequence: TGTGCCGGGGGAGCCGGGGGCCGTAGCGGGAGCTACGAGCAGTACTTC.

This rearrangement joins TRBV7-3 to TRBJ2-3, with D maybe TRBD1 (5 bases). Between the trimmed V and J ends, which lost 2 bases and 1 base, there was a span of 13 bases. The length of the CDR3 is 16 residues. Germline V CDR1 and CDR2: SGHTA, FQGTGA. This CDR3 reads CASSLGLLTGTDTQYF. CDR3 bases: TGTGCCAGCAGCTTAGGGTTATTGACAGGCACAGATACGCAGTATTTT.

The chain joins TRBV13 to TRBJ1-1; D unclear. Germline V gives CDR1 PRHDT, CDR2 FYEKMQ (reference sequence). The V and J ends lost 1 base and 5 bases respectively, with 11 bases between them. This CDR3 is built from 14 residues. CDR3 protein: CASSLAAGRTEAFF. In nucleotides, the CDR3 is TGTGCCAGCAGCTTAGCGGCTGGCAGGACTGAAGCTTTCTTT. The complete variable domain, with remaining parts taken from reference TRBV13 and TRBJ1-1, reads AAGVIQSPRHLIKEKRETATLKCYPIPRHDTVYWYQQGPGQDPQFLISFYEKMQSDKGSIPDRFSAQQFSDYHSELNMSSLELGDSALYFCASSLAAGRTEAFFGQGTRLTVV.

This chain joins TRBV15 and TRBJ2-3; D call uncertain. V lost 3 bases, J lost 3 bases, and 10 bases lay in between. There are 14 residues in the CDR3. Germline-derived CDR1 and CDR2 are LNHNV and YYDKDF (reference sequence). The CDR3 loop is CATSSVGKTDTQYF. The CDR3, as DNA: TGTGCCACCAGCAGCGTGGGAAAGACAGATACGCAGTATTTT.

This clone was recorded once. V gene TRBV11-3 combines with J gene TRBJ2-5; TRBD1 is a possible D gene (5 bases). The germline V gene encodes CDR1 SGHNT and CDR2 YENEEA. The CDR3 sequence is 13 residues long. Trimming removed 3 bases from V and 1 base from J, with 6 bases in between. The CDR3 reads CASSLTVQETQYF. The DNA of the CDR3 is TGTGCCAGCAGCTTGACAGTCCAAGAGACCCAGTACTTC.

The V gene is TRBV9, the J gene TRBJ2-2, with D possibly matching TRBD2 (6 bases). CDR1 is SGDLS and CDR2 is YYNGEE in the germline V gene. V was pared by 5 bases and J by 4 bases, with 15 bases between. The CDR3 consists of 15 residues. In nucleotides, the CDR3 is TGTGCCAGCAGTGATAGCGCCGGGGGCACCGGGGAGCTGTTTTTT. It yields the protein CASSDSAGGTGELFF.

V usage is TRBV11-2 and J usage is TRBJ2-1; D unclear. Germline CDR1 reads SGHAT; CDR2 reads FQNNGV. CDR3 size: 14 residues. The V end was cut by 1 base, the J end by 5 bases, with 9 bases between. The CDR3 loop is CASSLGAGNNEQFF. The CDR3 DNA reads as TGTGCCAGCAGCTTAGGGGCTGGAAACAATGAGCAGTTCTTC.

The chain joins TRBV28 to TRBJ2-7, with 7 bases identical to TRBD2. This CDR3 is built from 16 residues. Germline values: CDR1 MDHEN, CDR2 SYDVKM. V lost 1 base and J lost 3; bases outside the gene matches: 9. CDR3 amino acids: CASSLSFETGGYEQYF. The CDR3 DNA sequence: TGTGCCAGCAGTTTATCTTTCGAAACGGGGGGCTACGAGCAGTACTTC.

On this clone: This sequence may be a read error, since a much larger clone differs from it by one base. The chain recombines TRBV4-1 with TRBJ2-1; no clear D gene. Germline V gives CDR1 MGHRA, CDR2 YSYEKL. CDR3 size: 12 residues. Between the trimmed V and J ends, which lost 0 bases and 3 bases, there was a span of 0 bases. The CDR3 here is CASSQDYNEQFF. Here the CDR3 DNA reads TGCGCCAGCAGCCAAGACTACAATGAGCAGTTCTTC.

The rearrangement uses TRBV27 and TRBJ2-7; D is possibly TRBD2 (5 bases). Germline CDR1 reads MNHEY; CDR2 reads SMNVEV (reference sequence). V lost 8 bases to trimming and J lost 4 bases, with 18 bases between them. The CDR3 is 14 residues long. CDR3: CASSPGFGDYEQYF. CDR3 bases: TGTGCCAGCTCCCCGGGCTTCGGGGATTACGAGCAGTACTTC.

This clone came up once. The chain uses TRBV5-4 and TRBJ2-1; D is ambiguous. The V end lost 6 bases, the J end lost 4 bases, and 11 bases lay between the germline ends. The germline V gene encodes CDR1 SGHNT and CDR2 YYREEE (reference sequence). The CDR3 spans 13 residues. CDR3 sequence: CASTFGRYNEQFF. CDR3 nucleotide sequence: TGTGCCAGCACCTTTGGACGGTACAATGAGCAGTTCTTC.

This rearrangement joins TRBV13 to TRBJ1-2; 7 bases agree with TRBD1. The J segment lost 0 bases and the V segment lost 2 bases, leaving 3 bases of the junction unmatched. The germline CDR1 and CDR2 sequences are PRHDT and FYEKMQ (reference sequence). The CDR3 spans 15 residues. The CDR3 DNA is TGTGCCAGCAGCTTACAGGGGACAGCTAACTATGGCTACACCTTC. Translated: CASSLQGTANYGYTF. Using reference TRBV13 and TRBJ1-2 for the parts outside the CDR3, the full variable domain is AAGVIQSPRHLIKEKRETATLKCYPIPRHDTVYWYQQGPGQDPQFLISFYEKMQSDKGSIPDRFSAQQFSDYHSELNMSSLELGDSALYFCASSLQGTANYGYTFGSGTRLTVV.

V is TRBV2 and J is TRBJ2-7; 10 positions agree with TRBD2. Germline trimming cut 2 bases from V and 3 bases from J; bases unmatched to any gene: 13. CDR3 length: 18 residues. From germline, CDR1 is SNHLY and CDR2 FYNNEI. The DNA for the CDR3 is TGTGCCAGCAGTGAACTCTTGGCTAGCGGGAGCCGTTTCTACGAGCAGTACTTC. Amino acid sequence: CASSELLASGSRFYEQYF.